These T cell receptor beta chains were read from a single sample in a study of shared clonotypes between healthy human individuals. Sequencing was performed with immunoSEQ multiplex PCR; in TCRdb, only in-frame clones are kept and a portion is missing. The repertoire consists of some 2.1 million clones, with roughly 96% occurring once and the leading ten covering 0.1% to 0.15%. Sequencing was performed on naive CD4+ T cells sorted from blood. Source of these receptors: a man younger than 35 in good health. Both conserved end residues are part of each CDR3. The D gene is left open where the match is weak. Size is omitted from some rows. Given values are once, few, many or a class for expanded clones.

J gene | V gene | clone size | D gene | CDR3 protein | CDR3 DNA
TRBJ2-2 | TRBV4-3 | - | - | CASSQDPGSTNTGELFF | TGCGCCAGCAGCCAAGATCCCGGGAGTACGAACACCGGGGAGCTGTTTTTT
TRBJ2-5 | TRBV4-1 | - | TRBD2 | CASSQGLAGAGETQYF | TGCGCCAGCAGCCAAGGGCTAGCGGGGGCGGGGGAGACCCAGTACTTC
TRBJ2-1 | TRBV20-1 | - | - | CSASGNNEQFF | TGCAGTGCTAGTGGGAACAATGAGCAGTTCTTC
TRBJ1-1 | TRBV18 | - | - | CASSPPGRLVEAFF | TGTGCCAGCTCACCACCGGGACGGCTCGTTGAAGCTTTCTTT
TRBJ1-1 | TRBV18 | - | - | CASSPMTGTEAFF | TGTGCCAGCTCACCAATGACAGGCACTGAAGCTTTCTTT
TRBJ1-2 | TRBV18 | - | - | CASSQRQGGYTF | TGTGCCAGCTCCCAAAGGCAGGGTGGCTACACCTTC
TRBJ1-2 | TRBV29-1 | - | - | CSVGGQVDNYGYTF | TGCAGCGTTGGGGGGCAGGTGGACAACTATGGCTACACCTTC
TRBJ2-1 | TRBV10-3 | once | - | CAIKEGPYNEQFF | TGTGCCATCAAGGAGGGCCCCTACAATGAGCAGTTCTTC
TRBJ1-1 | TRBV5-1 | - | - | CASSGGQLNTEAFF | TGCGCCAGCAGCGGAGGACAACTGAACACTGAAGCTTTCTTT
TRBJ1-5 | TRBV30 | - | - | CAVQGYGQPQHF | TGTGCCGTACAGGGATATGGTCAGCCCCAGCATTTT
TRBJ2-3 | TRBV9 | - | TRBD1 | CASSEGTGTGGTDTQYF | TGTGCCAGCAGCGAGGGGACCGGGACAGGGGGCACAGATACGCAGTATTTT
TRBJ1-2 | TRBV5-4 | - | TRBD1 | CASSLASGGIYGYTF | TGTGCCAGCAGCTTGGCCTCAGGGGGCATCTATGGCTACACCTTC
TRBJ2-1 | TRBV18 | once | - | CASSPRGANNEQFF | TGTGCCAGCTCACCCCGGGGAGCGAACAATGAGCAGTTCTTC
TRBJ2-2 | TRBV6-5 | - | - | CASSHPGQNTGELFF | TGTGCCAGCAGTCACCCGGGACAGAACACCGGGGAGCTGTTTTTT
TRBJ2-1 | TRBV6-6 | - | - | CASSGDHYNEQFF | TGTGCCAGCAGTGGGGACCATTACAATGAGCAGTTCTTC
TRBJ1-6 | TRBV27 | - | TRBD1 | CASRSTGGLSPLHF | TGTGCCAGCAGGTCCACAGGGGGCCTTTCACCCCTCCACTTT
TRBJ2-7 | TRBV7-2 | - | TRBD2 | CASSLVGGRPPYEQYF | TGTGCCAGCAGCTTAGTCGGCGGGAGACCCCCCTACGAGCAGTACTTC
TRBJ2-7 | TRBV7-3 | - | TRBD1 | CASSLVSVGTGGAYEQYF | TGTGCCAGCAGCTTAGTTTCCGTTGGGACAGGGGGCGCCTACGAGCAGTACTTC
TRBJ2-6 | TRBV29-1 | - | - | CSVGPELSGANVLTF | TGCAGCGTGGGACCGGAACTCTCTGGGGCCAACGTCCTGACTTTC
TRBJ1-1 | TRBV5-1 | - | - | CASSSTAINTEAFF | TGCGCCAGCAGCTCGACAGCAATTAACACTGAAGCTTTCTTT
TRBJ2-3 | TRBV5-1 | - | TRBD2 | CASSPRGLAVTDTQYF | TGCGCCAGCAGCCCCCGTGGACTAGCGGTCACAGATACGCAGTATTTT
TRBJ1-2 | TRBV5-6 | - | - | CASSLSISNYGYTF | TGTGCCAGCAGCTTGTCCATTTCTAACTATGGCTACACCTTC
TRBJ2-1 | TRBV6-1 | - | TRBD2 | CATQQRGDYEQFF | TGTGCCACCCAACAGCGGGGGGATTATGAGCAGTTCTTC
TRBJ2-1 | TRBV5-4 | - | - | CASSLEGPSLPGQFF | TGTGCCAGCAGCTTGGAAGGACCTTCTTTACCTGGGCAGTTCTTC
TRBJ1-4 | TRBV6-1 | - | - | CASSQGTFNEKLFF | TGTGCCAGCAGCCAGGGAACCTTTAATGAAAAACTGTTTTTT
TRBJ2-1 | TRBV5-1 | - | TRBD2 | CASSLAGSSGDFEQFF | TGCGCCAGCAGCTTGGCGGGGAGTAGCGGGGACTTCGAGCAGTTCTTC
TRBJ2-5 | TRBV4-1 | - | - | CASSQAQYQETQYF | TGCGCCAGCAGCCAAGCCCAGTACCAAGAGACCCAGTACTTC
TRBJ2-3 | TRBV5-1 | - | - | CASIGQLSTDTQYF | TGCGCCAGCATCGGACAGTTAAGCACAGATACGCAGTATTTT
TRBJ2-4 | TRBV28 | once | - | CASTETGNPKNIQYF | TGTGCCAGCACCGAAACCGGGAACCCCAAAAACATTCAGTACTTC
TRBJ2-2 | TRBV12-5 | - | - | CASGRTTGELFF | TGTGCTAGTGGTCGGACGACCGGGGAGCTGTTTTTT
TRBJ1-1 | TRBV29-1 | - | - | CSVKQTEAFF | TGCAGCGTCAAACAGACTGAAGCTTTCTTT
TRBJ2-3 | TRBV20-1 | - | - | CSAAFGVPQYF | TGCAGTGCTGCCTTTGGAGTCCCGCAGTATTTT
TRBJ1-1 | TRBV2 | - | - | CASRRTEGDEAFF | TGTGCCAGCAGGCGTACAGAGGGGGATGAAGCTTTCTTT
TRBJ1-2 | TRBV2 | - | TRBD1 | CASSEGRDSYGYTF | TGTGCCAGCAGTGAGGGCAGGGACAGCTATGGCTACACCTTC
TRBJ2-7 | TRBV4-1 | - | - | CASSQPGGRGWQYF | TGCGCCAGCAGCCAACCCGGAGGCAGGGGTTGGCAGTACTTC
TRBJ1-2 | TRBV7-8 | - | - | CASSPTLGVYYGYTF | TGTGCCAGCAGCCCGACCTTAGGTGTGTACTATGGCTACACCTTC
TRBJ2-6 | TRBV18 | - | - | CASSLGTQSGANVLTF | TGTGCCAGCTCACTGGGTACACAGTCTGGGGCCAACGTCCTGACTTTC
TRBJ1-3 | TRBV28 | - | - | CASKPSDSLNLSGNTIYF | TGTGCCAGCAAACCCTCGGACAGTTTAAATCTTTCAGGAAACACCATATATTTT
TRBJ2-1 | TRBV18 | once | TRBD2 | CASSSGPRENNEQFF | TGTGCCAGCTCATCCGGACCGCGGGAGAACAATGAGCAGTTCTTC
TRBJ2-5 | TRBV5-4 | - | - | CASSLWVGVFQETQYF | TGTGCCAGCAGCCTATGGGTCGGTGTTTTTCAAGAGACCCAGTACTTC
TRBJ2-3 | TRBV7-9 | - | - | CASSLALNPTDTQYF | TGTGCCAGCAGCTTAGCTCTTAACCCCACAGATACGCAGTATTTT
TRBJ2-7 | TRBV11-2 | - | TRBD1 | CASSSPGTGTYEQYF | TGTGCCAGCAGCTCTCCCGGGACAGGGACCTACGAGCAGTACTTC
TRBJ2-7 | TRBV14 | once | TRBD1 | CASSRNRDRRGEQYF | TGTGCCAGCAGTCGGAACCGGGACAGGAGGGGCGAGCAGTACTTC
TRBJ1-2 | TRBV7-9 | - | - | CASSLEVDGYTF | TGTGCCAGCAGCTTAGAAGTGGATGGCTACACCTTC
TRBJ1-6 | TRBV6-1 | - | TRBD1 | CASSGLAGTGNSPLHF | TGTGCCAGCAGTGGCCTTGCCGGGACAGGGAATTCACCCCTCCACTTT
TRBJ2-3 | TRBV5-1 | - | - | CASSFGGAADTQYF | TGCGCCAGCAGCTTTGGGGGGGCGGCAGATACGCAGTATTTT
TRBJ2-1 | TRBV30 | - | - | CAWSTVGDSYNEQFF | TGTGCCTGGAGCACAGTCGGGGACTCATACAATGAGCAGTTCTTC
TRBJ2-3 | TRBV5-1 | - | TRBD2 | CASSPGLVQTDTQYF | TGCGCCAGCAGCCCGGGACTAGTCCAGACAGATACGCAGTATTTT
TRBJ2-7 | TRBV7-2 | - | - | CASSLQGLSSSYEQYF | TGTGCCAGCAGCTTACAGGGCTTAAGCAGCTCCTACGAGCAGTACTTC
TRBJ2-6 | TRBV6-5 | - | - | CASSYSTSGANVLTF | TGTGCCAGCAGTTACTCGACCTCTGGGGCCAACGTCCTGACTTTC
TRBJ2-7 | TRBV5-6 | - | - | CASSLMGSGEQYF | TGTGCCAGCAGTTTGATGGGGTCAGGGGAGCAGTACTTC
TRBJ2-5 | TRBV9 | - | TRBD2 | CASSVPSGGDQETQYF | TGTGCCAGCAGCGTACCTAGCGGGGGGGACCAAGAGACCCAGTACTTC
TRBJ2-1 | TRBV20-1 | - | - | CSAPLENEQFF | TGCAGTGCTCCCCTCGAGAATGAGCAGTTCTTC